This TCR beta chain was identified during a study of T cell responses to AZD1222 COVID-19 vaccine. Whole-study context: Timing groups of about 4 and about 12 weeks for second doses were pooled.

Method: immunoSEQ multiplex PCR; TCRdb's copy keeps in-frame clones and lacks some. The sample includes 120,000 to 150,000 clones, approximately 88% seen only once; the top ten take approximately 16%. Study-wide findings and caveats: Rises in breadth and depth of Spike-specific TCRs came after two AZD1222 doses. Reports indicate that nearly half of spike-specific TCRs are directed at unmutated variant regions.

This clone was seen a few times. Its cognate antigen is unknown. With 3 bases removed from V and 2 bases from J, the gap between germline ends came to 19 bases. The germline V gene has CDR1 SNHLY and CDR2 FYNNEI. The CDR3 loop spans 17 amino acids. The chain carries TRBV2 and TRBJ1-2; D may be TRBD1 (5 bases). The sequence derives from an adult in good health. Sequencing used peripheral blood, obtained on day 0 of AZD1222 vaccination. CDR3 in DNA: TGTGCCAGCAGTGAGGGAGGGGCAAAAACACTCAACTATGGCTACACCTTC. This sequence encodes CASSEGGAKTLNYGYTF.